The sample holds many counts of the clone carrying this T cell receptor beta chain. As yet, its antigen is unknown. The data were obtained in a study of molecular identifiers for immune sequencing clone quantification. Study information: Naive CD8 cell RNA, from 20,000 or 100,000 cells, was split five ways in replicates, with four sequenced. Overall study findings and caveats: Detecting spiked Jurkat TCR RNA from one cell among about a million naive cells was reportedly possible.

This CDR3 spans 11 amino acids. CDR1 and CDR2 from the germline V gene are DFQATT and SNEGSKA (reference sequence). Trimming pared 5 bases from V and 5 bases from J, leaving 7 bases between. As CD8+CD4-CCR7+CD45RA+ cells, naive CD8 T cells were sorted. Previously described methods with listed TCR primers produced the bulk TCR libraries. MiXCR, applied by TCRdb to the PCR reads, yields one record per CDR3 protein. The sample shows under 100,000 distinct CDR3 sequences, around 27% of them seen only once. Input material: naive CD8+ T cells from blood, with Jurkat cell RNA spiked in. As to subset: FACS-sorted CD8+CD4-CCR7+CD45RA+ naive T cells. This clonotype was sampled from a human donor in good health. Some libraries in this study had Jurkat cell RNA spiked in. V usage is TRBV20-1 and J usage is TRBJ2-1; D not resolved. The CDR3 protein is CSAPKDNEQFF. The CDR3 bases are TGCAGTGCTCCCAAAGACAATGAGCAGTTCTTC.